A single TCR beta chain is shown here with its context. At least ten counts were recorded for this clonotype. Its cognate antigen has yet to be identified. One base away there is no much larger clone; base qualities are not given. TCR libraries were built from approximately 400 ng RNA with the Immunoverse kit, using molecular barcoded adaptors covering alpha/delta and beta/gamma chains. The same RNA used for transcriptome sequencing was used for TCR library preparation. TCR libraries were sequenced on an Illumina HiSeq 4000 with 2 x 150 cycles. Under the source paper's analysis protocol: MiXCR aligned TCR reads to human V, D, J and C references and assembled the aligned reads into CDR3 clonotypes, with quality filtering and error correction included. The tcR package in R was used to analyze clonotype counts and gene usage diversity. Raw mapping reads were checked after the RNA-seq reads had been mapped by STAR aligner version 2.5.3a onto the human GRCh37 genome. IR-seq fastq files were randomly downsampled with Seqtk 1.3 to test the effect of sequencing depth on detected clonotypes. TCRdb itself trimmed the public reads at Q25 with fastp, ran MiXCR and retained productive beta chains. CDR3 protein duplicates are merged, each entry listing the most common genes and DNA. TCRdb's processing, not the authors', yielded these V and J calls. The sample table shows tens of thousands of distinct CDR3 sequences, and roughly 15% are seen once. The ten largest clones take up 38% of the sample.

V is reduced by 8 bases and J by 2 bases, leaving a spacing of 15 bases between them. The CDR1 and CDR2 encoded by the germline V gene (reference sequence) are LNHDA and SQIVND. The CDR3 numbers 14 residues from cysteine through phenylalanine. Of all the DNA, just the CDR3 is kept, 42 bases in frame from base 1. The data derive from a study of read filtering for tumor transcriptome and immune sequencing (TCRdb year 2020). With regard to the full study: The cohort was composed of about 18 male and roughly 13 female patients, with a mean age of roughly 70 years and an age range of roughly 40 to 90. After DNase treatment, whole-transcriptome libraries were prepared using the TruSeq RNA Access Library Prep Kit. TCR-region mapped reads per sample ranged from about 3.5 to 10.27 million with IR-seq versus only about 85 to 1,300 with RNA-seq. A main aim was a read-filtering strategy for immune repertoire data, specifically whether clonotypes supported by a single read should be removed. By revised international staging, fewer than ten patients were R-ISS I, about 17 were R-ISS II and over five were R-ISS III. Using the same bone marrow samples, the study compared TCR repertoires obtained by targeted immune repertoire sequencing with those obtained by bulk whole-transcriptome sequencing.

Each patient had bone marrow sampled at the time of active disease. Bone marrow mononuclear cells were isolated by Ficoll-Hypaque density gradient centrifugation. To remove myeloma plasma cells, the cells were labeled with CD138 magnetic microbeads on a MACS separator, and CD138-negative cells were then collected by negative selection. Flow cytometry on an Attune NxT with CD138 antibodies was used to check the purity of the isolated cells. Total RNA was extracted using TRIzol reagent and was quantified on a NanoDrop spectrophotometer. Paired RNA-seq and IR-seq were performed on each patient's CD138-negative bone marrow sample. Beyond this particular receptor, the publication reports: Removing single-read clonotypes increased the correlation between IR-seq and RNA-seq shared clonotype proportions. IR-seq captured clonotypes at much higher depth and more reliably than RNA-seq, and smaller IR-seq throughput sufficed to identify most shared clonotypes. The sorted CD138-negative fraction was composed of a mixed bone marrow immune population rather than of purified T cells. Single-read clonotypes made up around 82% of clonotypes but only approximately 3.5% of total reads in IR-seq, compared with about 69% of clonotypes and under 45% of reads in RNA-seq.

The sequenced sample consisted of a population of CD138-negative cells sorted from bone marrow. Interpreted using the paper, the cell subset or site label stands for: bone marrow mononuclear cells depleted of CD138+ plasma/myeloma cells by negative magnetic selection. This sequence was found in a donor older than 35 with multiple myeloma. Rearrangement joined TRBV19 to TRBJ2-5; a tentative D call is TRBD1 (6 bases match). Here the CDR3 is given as CASSPGTLQETQYF. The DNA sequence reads TGTGCCAGTTCCCCCGGGACACTACAAGAGACCCAGTACTTC.